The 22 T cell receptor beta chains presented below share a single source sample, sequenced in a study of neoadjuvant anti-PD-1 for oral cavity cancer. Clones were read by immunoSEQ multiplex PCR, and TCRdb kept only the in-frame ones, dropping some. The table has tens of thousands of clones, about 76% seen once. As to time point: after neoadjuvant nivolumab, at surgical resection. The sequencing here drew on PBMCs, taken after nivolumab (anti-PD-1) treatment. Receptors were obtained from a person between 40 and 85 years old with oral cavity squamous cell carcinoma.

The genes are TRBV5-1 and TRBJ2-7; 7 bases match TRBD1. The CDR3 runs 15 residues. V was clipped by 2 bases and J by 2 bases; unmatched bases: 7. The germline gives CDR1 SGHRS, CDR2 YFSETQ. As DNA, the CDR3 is TGCGCCAGCAGCTTCGGACAGGTTGATACCTACGAGCAGTACTTC. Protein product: CASSFGQVDTYEQYF. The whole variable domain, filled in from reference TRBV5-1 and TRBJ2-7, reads KAGVTQTPRYLIKTRGQQVTLSCSPISGHRSVSWYQQTPGQGLQFLFEYFSETQRNKGNFPGRFSGRQFSNSRSEMNVSTLELGDSALYLCASSFGQVDTYEQYFGPGTRLTVT.

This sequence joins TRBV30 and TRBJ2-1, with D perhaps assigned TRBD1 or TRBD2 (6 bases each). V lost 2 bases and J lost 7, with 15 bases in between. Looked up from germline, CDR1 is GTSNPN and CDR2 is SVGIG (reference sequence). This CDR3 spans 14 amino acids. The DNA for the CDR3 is TGTGCCTGGAGTATGGGGGGCTGGAAGAATGAGCAGTTCTTC. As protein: CAWSMGGWKNEQFF.

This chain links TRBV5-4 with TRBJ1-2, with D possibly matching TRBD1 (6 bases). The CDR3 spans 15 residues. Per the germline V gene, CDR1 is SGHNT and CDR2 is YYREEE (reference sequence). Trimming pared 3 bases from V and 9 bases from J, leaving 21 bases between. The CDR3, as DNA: TGTGCCAGCAGCTCGCAGTCGGGGGCGCTCTCCCGCTACACCTTC. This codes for CASSSQSGALSRYTF.

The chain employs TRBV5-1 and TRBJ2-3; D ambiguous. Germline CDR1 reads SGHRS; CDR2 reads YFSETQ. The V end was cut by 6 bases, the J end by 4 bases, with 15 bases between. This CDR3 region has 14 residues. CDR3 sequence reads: CASKWKVNADTQYF. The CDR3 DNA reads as TGCGCCAGCAAATGGAAGGTTAATGCAGATACGCAGTATTTT. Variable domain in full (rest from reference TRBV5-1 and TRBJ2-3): KAGVTQTPRYLIKTRGQQVTLSCSPISGHRSVSWYQQTPGQGLQFLFEYFSETQRNKGNFPGRFSGRQFSNSRSEMNVSTLELGDSALYLCASKWKVNADTQYFGPGTRLTVL.

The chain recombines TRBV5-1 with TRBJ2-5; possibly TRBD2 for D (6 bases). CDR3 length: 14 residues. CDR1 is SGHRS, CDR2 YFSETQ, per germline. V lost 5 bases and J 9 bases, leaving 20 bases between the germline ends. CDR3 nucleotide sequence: TGCGCCAGCAGTCGTGCCGGGACCGGAGGGTCCCAGTACTTC. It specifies CASSRAGTGGSQYF.

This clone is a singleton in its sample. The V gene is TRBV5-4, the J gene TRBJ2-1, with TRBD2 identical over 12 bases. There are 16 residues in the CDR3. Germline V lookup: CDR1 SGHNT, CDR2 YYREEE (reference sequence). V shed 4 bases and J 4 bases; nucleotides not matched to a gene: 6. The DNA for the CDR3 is TGTGCCAGCAGCGGGGGGACTAGCGGGCCTTACAATGAGCAGTTCTTC. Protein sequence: CASSGGTSGPYNEQFF.

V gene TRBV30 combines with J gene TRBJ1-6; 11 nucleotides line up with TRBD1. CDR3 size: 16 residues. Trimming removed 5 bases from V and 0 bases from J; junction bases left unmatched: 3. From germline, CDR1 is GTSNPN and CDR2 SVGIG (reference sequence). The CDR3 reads CAWGTGGSSYNSPLHF. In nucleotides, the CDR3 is TGTGCCTGGGGGACAGGGGGAAGCTCCTATAATTCACCCCTCCACTTT.

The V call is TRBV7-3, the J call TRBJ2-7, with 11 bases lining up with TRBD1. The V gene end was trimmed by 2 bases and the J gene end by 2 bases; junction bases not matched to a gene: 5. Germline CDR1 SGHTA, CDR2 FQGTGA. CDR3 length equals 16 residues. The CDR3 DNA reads TGTGCCAGCAGCTTAGACGGGACAGGGGGTGCCTACGAGCAGTACTTC. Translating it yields CASSLDGTGGAYEQYF. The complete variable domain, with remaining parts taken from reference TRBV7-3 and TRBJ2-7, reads GAGVSQTPSNKVTEKGKYVELRCDPISGHTALYWYRQSLGQGPEFLIYFQGTGAADDSGLPNDRFFAVRPEGSVSTLKIQRTERGDSAVYLCASSLDGTGGAYEQYFGPGTRLTVT.

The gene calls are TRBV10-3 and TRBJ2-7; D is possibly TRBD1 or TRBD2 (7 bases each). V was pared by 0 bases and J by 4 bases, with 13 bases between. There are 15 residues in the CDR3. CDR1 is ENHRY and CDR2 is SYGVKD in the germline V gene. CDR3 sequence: CAISESAGQLYEQYF. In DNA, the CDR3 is TGTGCCATCAGTGAGTCAGCGGGACAGCTATACGAGCAGTACTTC.

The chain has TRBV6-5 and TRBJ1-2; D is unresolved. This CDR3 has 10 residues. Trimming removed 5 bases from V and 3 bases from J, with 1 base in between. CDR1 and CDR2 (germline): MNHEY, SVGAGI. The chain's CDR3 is CASSDYGYTF. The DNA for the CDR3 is TGTGCCAGCAGTGACTATGGCTACACCTTC.

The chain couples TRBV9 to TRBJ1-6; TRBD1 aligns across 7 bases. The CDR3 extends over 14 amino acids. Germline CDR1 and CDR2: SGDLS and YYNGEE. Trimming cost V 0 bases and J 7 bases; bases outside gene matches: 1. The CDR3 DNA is TGTGCCAGCAGCGTAGACAGGGGAAATTCACCCCTCCACTTT. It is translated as CASSVDRGNSPLHF.

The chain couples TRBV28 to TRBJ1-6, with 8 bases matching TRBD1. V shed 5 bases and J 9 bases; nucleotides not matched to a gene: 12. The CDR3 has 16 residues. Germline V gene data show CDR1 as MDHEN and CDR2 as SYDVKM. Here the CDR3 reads CASSSFPQGASSPLHF. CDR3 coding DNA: TGTGCCAGCAGTAGTTTCCCTCAGGGGGCAAGTTCACCCCTCCACTTT.

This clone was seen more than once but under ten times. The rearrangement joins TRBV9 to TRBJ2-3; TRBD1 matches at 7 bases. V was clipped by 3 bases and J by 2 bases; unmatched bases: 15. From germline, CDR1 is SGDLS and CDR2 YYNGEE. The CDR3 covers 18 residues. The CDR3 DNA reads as TGTGCCAGCAGCGAACAACGGGATGGACAGGAGTACACAGATACGCAGTATTTT. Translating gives CASSEQRDGQEYTDTQYF.

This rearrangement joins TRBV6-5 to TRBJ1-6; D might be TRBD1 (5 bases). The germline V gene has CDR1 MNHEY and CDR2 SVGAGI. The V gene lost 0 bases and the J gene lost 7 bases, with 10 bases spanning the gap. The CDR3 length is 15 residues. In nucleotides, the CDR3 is TGTGCCAGCAGTTACTCGCGACAGTCCAATTCACCCCTCCACTTT. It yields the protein CASSYSRQSNSPLHF.

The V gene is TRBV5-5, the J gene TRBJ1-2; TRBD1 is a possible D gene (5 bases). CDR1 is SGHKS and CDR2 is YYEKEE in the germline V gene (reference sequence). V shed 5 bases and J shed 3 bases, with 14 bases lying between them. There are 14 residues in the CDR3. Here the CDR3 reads CASSWGDLHYGYTF. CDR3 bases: TGTGCCAGCAGTTGGGGGGACCTCCACTATGGCTACACCTTC. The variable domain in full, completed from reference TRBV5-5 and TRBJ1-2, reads DAGVTQSPTHLIKTRGQQVTLRCSPISGHKSVSWYQQVLGQGPQFIFQYYEKEERGRGNFPDRFSARQFPNYSSELNVNALLLGDSALYLCASSWGDLHYGYTFGSGTRLTVV.

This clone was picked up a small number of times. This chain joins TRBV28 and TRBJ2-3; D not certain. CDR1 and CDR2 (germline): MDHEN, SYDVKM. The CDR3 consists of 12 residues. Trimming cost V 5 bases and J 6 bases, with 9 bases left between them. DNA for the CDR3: TGTGCCAGCAGTACTACAGTCGATACGCAGTATTTT. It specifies CASSTTVDTQYF.

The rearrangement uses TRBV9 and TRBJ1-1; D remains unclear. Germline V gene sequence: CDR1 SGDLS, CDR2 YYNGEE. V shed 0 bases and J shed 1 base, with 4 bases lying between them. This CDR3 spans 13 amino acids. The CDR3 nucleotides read TGTGCCAGCAGCGTAGCTGGGAACACTGAAGCTTTCTTT. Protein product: CASSVAGNTEAFF.

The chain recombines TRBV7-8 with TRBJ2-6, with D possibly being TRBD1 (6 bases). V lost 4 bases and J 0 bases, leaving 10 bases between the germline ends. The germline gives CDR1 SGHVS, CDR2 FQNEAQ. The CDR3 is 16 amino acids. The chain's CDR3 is CASSSTGNSGANVLTF. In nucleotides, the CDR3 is TGTGCCAGCAGCTCTACAGGGAACTCTGGGGCCAACGTCCTGACTTTC.

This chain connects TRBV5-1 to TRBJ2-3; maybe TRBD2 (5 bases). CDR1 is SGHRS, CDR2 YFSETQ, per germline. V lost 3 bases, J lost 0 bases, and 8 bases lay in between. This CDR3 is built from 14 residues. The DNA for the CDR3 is TGCGCCAGCAGCTCCGGACTGAGCACAGATACGCAGTATTTT. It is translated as CASSSGLSTDTQYF.

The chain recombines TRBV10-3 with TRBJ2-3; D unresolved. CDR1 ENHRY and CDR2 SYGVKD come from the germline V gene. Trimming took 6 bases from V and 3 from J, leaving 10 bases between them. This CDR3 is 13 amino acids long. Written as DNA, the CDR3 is TGTGCCATCAGGGGAATCGGAACAGATACGCAGTATTTT. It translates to CAIRGIGTDTQYF.

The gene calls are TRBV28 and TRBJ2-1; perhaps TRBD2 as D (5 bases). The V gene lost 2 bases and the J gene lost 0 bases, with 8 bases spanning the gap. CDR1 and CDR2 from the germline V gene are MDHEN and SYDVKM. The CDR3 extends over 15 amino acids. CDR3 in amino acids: CASSLGRSSYNEQFF. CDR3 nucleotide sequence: TGTGCCAGCAGTTTAGGGAGAAGCTCCTACAATGAGCAGTTCTTC.

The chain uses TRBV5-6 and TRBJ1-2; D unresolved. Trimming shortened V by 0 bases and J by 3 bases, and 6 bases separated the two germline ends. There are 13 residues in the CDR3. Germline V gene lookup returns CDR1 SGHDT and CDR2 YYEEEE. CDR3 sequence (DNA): TGTGCCAGCAGCTTGGGGACCGACTATGGCTACACCTTC. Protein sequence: CASSLGTDYGYTF.